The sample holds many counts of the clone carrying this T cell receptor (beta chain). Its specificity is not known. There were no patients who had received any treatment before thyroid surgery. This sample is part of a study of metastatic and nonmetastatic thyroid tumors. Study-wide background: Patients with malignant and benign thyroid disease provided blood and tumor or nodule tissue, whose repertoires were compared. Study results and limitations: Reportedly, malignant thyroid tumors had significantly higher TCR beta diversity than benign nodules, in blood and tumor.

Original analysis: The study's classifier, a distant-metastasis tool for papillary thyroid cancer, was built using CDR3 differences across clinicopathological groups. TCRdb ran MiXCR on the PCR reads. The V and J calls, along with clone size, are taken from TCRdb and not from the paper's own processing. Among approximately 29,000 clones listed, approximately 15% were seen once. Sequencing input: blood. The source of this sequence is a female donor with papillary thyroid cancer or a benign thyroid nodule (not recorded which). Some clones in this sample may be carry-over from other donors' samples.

The DNA of the CDR3 is TGTGCCAGCAGCCAACTAGCGGGAGTAGCAGATACGCAGTATTTT. It codes for CASSQLAGVADTQYF. The chain uses TRBV3-1 and TRBJ2-3; TRBD2 agrees at 10 bases. Germline values: CDR1 LGHDT, CDR2 YNNKEL (reference sequence). The V and J ends lost 2 bases and 4 bases, in that order; junction bases with no gene match: 3. CDR3 length equals 15 residues.